This T cell receptor beta chain originates from a study of OX40 agonist ivuxolimab in advanced cancers. Study-level background: Ivuxolimab, which patients received intravenously every 2 weeks, was dosed at 0.01 to 10 mg/kg.

Germline loops: CDR1 SGDLS, CDR2 YYNGEE. V was clipped by 3 bases and J by 6 bases; unmatched bases: 8. The CDR3 contains 16 residues. Measured with immunoSEQ multiplex PCR; TCRdb has only the in-frame clones, and not every one. Here the sample spans tens of thousands of clones, roughly 84% being singletons. V and J are TRBV9 and TRBJ2-2; 10 nucleotides agree with TRBD2. The sample here was CD4+ or CD8+ T cells sorted from blood, taken in a trial of the OX40 agonist ivuxolimab. The TCR comes from an adult with an advanced solid tumor such as melanoma, head and neck, liver or kidney cancer. For the CDR3, the DNA is TGTGCCAGCAGCGGCCTAGCGGGAGTTGGGTCCGGGGAGCTGTTTTTT. This sequence encodes CASSGLAGVGSGELFF.